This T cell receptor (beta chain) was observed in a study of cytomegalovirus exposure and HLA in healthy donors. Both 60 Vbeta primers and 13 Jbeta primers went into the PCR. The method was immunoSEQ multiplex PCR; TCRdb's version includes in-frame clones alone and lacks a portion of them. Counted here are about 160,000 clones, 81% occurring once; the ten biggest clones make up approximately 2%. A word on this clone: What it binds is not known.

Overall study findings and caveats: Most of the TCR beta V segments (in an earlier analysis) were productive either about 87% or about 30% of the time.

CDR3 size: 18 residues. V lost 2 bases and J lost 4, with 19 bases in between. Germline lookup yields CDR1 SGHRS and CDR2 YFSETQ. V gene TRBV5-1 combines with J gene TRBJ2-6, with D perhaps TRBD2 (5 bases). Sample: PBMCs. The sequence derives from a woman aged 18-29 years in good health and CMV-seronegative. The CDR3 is CASSFGHASSGGANVLTF. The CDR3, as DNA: TGCGCCAGCAGCTTCGGGCACGCTTCCTCGGGAGGGGCCAACGTCCTGACTTTC.